These T cell receptor beta chains were read from a single sample in a study of blood T cell repertoires in COVID-19. Some clones are missing from TCRdb's copy, which holds only in-frame ones; the method was immunoSEQ multiplex PCR. The top ten hold 8.6% of the sample, which has approximately 250,000 clones, 84% seen once. The sample consisted of peripheral blood. The source of these receptors is a human donor in a cohort sampled during active COVID-19. Each CDR3 is given with its conserved first and last residue.

cdr3_aa v_call
CASTLGAVGYGYTF TRBV19
CASSPSGKGTEAFF TRBV5-6
CASSIVGYGRDQPQHF TRBV19
CATSDPTGPYGYTF TRBV24-1
CASSFGGYGYTF TRBV12-3/TRBV12-4
CASGLAGSTEAFF TRBV12-5
CASSFGRIQYF TRBV12-3/TRBV12-4
CASRSAVSYEQYF TRBV6-5
CASSLRQGGGELFF TRBV9
CASSPSYRQGAVYNEQFF TRBV7-2
CASSQVAVDSNQPQHF TRBV3-1/TRBV3-2
CASSLGGGTGSGNTEAFF TRBV5-1
CATSDLPQGPRTDTQYF TRBV24-1
CASRPFRDLNTEAFF TRBV6-2/TRBV6-3
CASIGYSSEQYF TRBV6-5
CASSTGEAFF TRBV28
CASNPRSSNTGELFF TRBV6-5
CASSRGDTEAFF TRBV2
CASSTSLGGVAYEQYF TRBV27
CASSRTGGIQYF TRBV12-3/TRBV12-4
CASSLSATSGTSYEQYF TRBV13
CASSLQQNYGYTF TRBV28
CARDSKPTYEQYF TRBV6-5
CASSLSLAGGQTQYF TRBV7-2
CASSRPEGAQSNYEQYF TRBV4-3
CASSPGTGAHDEQFF TRBV7-9
CASSVRYEQYF TRBV28
CASSPGQGFYNSPLHF TRBV5-1
CASSSVGDYGYTF TRBV28
CASSMTVSYEQYF TRBV19
CASRTSGSTDTQYF TRBV2
CASSFNGAFGNEQFF TRBV5-8
CASRRQGPTYNEQFF TRBV6-5
CASSIVGGRTEAFF TRBV19
CASSARGTGGFSGYTF TRBV9
CASSPTDWSYGYTF TRBV18
CASSSHSQGPGGYEQYF TRBV5-1
CASSVSSGTPAQETQYF TRBV9
CASSLASRAFF TRBV12-3/TRBV12-4
CASSIEGASGTNEQFF TRBV19
CASSLTGNEQFF TRBV5-1
CASSEAGIAGALYTQYF TRBV6-1
CASGPDGQSGEQYF TRBV19